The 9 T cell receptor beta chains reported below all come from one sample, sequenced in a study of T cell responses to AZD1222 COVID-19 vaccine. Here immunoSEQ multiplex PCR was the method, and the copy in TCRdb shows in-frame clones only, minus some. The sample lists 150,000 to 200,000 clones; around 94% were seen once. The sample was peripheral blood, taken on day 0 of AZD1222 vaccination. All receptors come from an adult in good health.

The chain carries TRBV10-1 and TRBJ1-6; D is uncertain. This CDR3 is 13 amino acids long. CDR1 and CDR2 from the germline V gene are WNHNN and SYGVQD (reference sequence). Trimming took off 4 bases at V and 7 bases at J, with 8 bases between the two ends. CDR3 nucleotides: TGCGCCAGCAGTGCGGCAGTCAATTCACCCCTCCACTTT. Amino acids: CASSAAVNSPLHF.

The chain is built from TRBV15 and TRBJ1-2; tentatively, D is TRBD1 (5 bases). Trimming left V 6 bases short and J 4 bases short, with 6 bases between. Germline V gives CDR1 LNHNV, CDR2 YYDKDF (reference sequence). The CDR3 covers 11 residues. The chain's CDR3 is CATRQGYGYTF. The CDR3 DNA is TGTGCCACCAGGCAGGGCTATGGCTACACCTTC.

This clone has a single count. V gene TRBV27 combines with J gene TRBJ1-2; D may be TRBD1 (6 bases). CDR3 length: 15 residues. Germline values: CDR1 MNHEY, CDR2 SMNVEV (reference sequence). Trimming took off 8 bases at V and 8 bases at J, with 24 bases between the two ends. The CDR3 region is CASYERDKPFAGYTF. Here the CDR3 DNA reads TGTGCCAGCTATGAACGGGACAAACCCTTTGCCGGCTACACCTTC.

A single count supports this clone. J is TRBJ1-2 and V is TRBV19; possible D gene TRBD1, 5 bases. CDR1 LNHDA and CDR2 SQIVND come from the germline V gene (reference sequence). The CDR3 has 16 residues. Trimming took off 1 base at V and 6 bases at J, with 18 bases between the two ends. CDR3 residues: CASSIGAGRNPNGYTF. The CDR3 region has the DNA TGTGCCAGTAGTATAGGGGCAGGGAGAAACCCCAATGGCTACACCTTC.

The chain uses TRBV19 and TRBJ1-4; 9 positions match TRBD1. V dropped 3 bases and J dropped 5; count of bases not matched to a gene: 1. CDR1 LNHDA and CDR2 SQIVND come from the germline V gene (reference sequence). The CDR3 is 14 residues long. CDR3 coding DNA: TGTGCCAGTAGTATTGGGACAGGGAATGAAAAACTGTTTTTT. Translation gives CASSIGTGNEKLFF. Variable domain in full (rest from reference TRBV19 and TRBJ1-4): DGGITQSPKYLFRKEGQNVTLSCEQNLNHDAMYWYRQDPGQGLRLIYYSQIVNDFQKGDIAEGYSVSREKKESFPLTVTSAQKNPTAFYLCASSIGTGNEKLFFGSGTQLSVL.

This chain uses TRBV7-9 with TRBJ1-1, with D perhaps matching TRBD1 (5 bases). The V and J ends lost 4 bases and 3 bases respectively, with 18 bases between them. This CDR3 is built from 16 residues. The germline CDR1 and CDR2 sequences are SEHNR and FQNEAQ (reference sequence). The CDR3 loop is CASSSQGRVGDTEAFF. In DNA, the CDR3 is TGTGCCAGCAGCTCCCAGGGCAGGGTAGGGGACACTGAAGCTTTCTTT.

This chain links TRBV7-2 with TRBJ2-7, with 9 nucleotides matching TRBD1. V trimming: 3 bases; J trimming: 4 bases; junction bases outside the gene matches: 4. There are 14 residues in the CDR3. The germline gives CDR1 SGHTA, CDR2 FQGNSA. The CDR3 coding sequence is TGTGCCAGCAGCTTCTCGGGACAGGGTTACGAGCAGTACTTC. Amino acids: CASSFSGQGYEQYF.

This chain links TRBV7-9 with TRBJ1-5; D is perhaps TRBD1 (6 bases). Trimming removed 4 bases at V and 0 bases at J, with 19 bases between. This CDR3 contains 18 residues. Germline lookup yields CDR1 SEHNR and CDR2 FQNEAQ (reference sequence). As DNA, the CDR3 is TGTGCCAGCAGCTCGACGTCCACAGGGCTGTATAGCAATCAGCCCCAGCATTTT. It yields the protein CASSSTSTGLYSNQPQHF.

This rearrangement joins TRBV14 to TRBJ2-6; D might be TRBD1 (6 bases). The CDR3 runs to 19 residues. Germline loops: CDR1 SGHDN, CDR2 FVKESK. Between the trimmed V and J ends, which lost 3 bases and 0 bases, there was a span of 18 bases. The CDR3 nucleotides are TGTGCCAGCAGCCAGAAAAAAGGGGACACCTACTCTGGGGCCAACGTCCTGACTTTC. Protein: CASSQKKGDTYSGANVLTF.